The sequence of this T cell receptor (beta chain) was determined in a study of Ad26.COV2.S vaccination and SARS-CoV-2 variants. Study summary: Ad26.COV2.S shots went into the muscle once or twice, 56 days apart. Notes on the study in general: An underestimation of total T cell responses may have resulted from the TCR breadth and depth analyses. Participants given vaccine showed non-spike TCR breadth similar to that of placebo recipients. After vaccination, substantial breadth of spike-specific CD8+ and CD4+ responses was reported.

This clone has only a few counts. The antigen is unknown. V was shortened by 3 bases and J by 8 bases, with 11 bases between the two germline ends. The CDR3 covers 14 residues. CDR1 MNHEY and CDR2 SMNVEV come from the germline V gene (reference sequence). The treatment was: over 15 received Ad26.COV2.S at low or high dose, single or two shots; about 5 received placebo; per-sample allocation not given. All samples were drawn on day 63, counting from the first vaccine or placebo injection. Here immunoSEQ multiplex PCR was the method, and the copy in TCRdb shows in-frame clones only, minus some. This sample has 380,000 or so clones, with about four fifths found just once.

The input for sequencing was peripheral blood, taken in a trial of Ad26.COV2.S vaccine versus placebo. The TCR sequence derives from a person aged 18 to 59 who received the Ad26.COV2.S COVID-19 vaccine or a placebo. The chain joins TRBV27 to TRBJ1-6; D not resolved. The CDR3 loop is CASSFEGSDSPLHF. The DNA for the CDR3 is TGTGCCAGCAGTTTCGAAGGGAGTGATTCACCCCTCCACTTT.